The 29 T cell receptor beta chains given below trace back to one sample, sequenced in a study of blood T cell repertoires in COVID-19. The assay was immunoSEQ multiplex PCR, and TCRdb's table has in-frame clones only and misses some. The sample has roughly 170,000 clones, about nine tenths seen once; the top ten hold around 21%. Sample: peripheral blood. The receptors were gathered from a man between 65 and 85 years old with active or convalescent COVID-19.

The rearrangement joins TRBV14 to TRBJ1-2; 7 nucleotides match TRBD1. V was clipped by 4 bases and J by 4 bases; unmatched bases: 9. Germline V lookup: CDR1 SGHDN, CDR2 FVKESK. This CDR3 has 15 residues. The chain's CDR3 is CASSPQTGPGYGYTF. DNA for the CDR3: TGTGCCAGCAGCCCTCAGACAGGGCCTGGCTATGGCTACACCTTC.

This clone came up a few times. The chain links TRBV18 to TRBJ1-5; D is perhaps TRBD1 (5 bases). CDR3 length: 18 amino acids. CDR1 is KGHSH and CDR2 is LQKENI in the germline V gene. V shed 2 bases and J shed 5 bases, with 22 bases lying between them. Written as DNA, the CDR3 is TGTGCCAGCTCACCAAGGGCAGCGGGCTCCTCAGGGCATCAGCCCCAGCATTTT. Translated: CASSPRAAGSSGHQPQHF.

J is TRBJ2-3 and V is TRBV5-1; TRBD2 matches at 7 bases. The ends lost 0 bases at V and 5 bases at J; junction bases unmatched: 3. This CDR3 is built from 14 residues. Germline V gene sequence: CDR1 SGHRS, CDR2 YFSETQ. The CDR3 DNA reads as TGCGCCAGCAGCTTGGGACGGGGGGAAGATACGCAGTATTTT. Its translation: CASSLGRGEDTQYF.

The chain's CDR3 is CSGGAGGPYNEQFF. CDR3 bases: TGCAGCGGAGGGGCGGGGGGTCCCTACAATGAGCAGTTCTTC. This rearrangement joins TRBV29-1 to TRBJ2-1, with TRBD2 identical over 8 bases. CDR3 length equals 14 residues. Looked up from germline, CDR1 is SQVTM and CDR2 is ANQGSEA. V lost 7 bases and J lost 2; bases outside the gene matches: 7.

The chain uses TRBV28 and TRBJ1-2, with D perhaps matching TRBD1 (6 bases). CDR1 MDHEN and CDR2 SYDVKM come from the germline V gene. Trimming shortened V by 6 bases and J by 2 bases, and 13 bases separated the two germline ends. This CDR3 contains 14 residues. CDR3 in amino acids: CASRLQTGNYGYTF. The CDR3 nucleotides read TGTGCCAGCAGGCTTCAGACAGGAAACTATGGCTACACCTTC.

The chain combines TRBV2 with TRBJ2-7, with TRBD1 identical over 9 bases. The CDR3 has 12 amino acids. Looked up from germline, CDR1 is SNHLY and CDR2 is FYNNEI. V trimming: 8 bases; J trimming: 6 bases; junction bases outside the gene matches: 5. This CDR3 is CASAPDRGEQYF. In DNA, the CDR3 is TGTGCCAGCGCCCCGGACAGGGGCGAGCAGTACTTC.

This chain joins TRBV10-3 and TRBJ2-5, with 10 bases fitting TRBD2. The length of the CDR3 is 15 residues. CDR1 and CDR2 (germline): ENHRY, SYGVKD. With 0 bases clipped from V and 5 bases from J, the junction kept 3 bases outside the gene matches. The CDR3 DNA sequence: TGTGCCATCAGTGAGTCTAAGCGGGAGGGGGAGACCCAGTACTTC. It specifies CAISESKREGETQYF.

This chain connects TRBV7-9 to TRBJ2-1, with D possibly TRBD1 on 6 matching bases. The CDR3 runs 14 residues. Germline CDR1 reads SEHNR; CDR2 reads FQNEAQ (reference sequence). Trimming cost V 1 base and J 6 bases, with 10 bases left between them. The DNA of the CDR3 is TGTGCCAGCAGCTTAGGGGGGCAGGGCAATGAGCAGTTCTTC. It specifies CASSLGGQGNEQFF.

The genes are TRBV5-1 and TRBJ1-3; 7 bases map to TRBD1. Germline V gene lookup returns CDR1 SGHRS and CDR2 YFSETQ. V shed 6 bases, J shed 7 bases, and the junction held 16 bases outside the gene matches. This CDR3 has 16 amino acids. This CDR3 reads CASTLGDSPSRNTIYF. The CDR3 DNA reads TGCGCCAGCACTCTTGGGGACAGCCCTAGTCGGAACACCATATATTTT.

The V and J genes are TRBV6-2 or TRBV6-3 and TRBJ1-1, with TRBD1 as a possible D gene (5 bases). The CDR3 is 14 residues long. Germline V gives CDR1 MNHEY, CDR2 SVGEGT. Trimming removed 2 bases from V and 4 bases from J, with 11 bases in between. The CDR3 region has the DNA TGTGCCAGCAGTTACAGGGCAGGGCGCACTGAAGCTTTCTTT. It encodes CASSYRAGRTEAFF.

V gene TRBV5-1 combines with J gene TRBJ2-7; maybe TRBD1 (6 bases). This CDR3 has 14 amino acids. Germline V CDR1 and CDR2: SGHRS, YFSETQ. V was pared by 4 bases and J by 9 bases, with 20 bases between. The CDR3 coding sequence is TGCGCCAGCAGCGCGACAGGAGAAACTACGAGGCAGTACTTC. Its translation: CASSATGETTRQYF.

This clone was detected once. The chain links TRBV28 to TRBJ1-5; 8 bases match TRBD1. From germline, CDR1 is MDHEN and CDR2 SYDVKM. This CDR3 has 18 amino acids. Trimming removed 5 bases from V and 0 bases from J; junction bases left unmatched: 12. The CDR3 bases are TGTGCCAGCAGTCTACAGCACCAGACAGGGGCTAGCAATCAGCCCCAGCATTTT. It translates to CASSLQHQTGASNQPQHF.

This CDR3 is CASSLGGDNTEAFF. In DNA form, the CDR3 reads TGTGCCAGCAGCTTGGGGGGGGACAACACTGAAGCTTTCTTT. V and J are TRBV7-9 and TRBJ1-1; possible D gene TRBD1, 5 bases. Germline V gene data show CDR1 as SEHNR and CDR2 as FQNEAQ (reference sequence). With 3 bases removed from V and 2 bases from J, the gap between germline ends came to 10 bases. The CDR3 has 14 amino acids.

CDR3 residues: CASRDSISYEQYF. The CDR3 DNA reads TGTGCCAGCCGGGACAGCATTTCCTACGAGCAGTACTTC. The V gene is TRBV19, the J gene TRBJ2-7; 7 nucleotides match TRBD1. Germline V gene sequence: CDR1 LNHDA, CDR2 SQIVND (reference sequence). The CDR3 is 13 amino acids. Germline trimming cut 9 bases from V and 1 base from J; bases unmatched to any gene: 6.

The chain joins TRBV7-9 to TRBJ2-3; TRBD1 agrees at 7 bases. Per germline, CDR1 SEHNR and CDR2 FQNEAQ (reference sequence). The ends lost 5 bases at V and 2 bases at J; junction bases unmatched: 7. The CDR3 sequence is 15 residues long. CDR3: CASSARQGNTDTQYF. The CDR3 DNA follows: TGTGCCAGCAGCGCACGACAGGGAAACACAGATACGCAGTATTTT. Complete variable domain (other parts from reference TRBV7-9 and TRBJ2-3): DTGVSQNPRHKITKRGQNVTFRCDPISEHNRLYWYRQTLGQGPEFLTYFQNEAQLEKSRLLSDRFSAERPKGSFSTLEIQRTEQGDSAMYLCASSARQGNTDTQYFGPGTRLTVL.

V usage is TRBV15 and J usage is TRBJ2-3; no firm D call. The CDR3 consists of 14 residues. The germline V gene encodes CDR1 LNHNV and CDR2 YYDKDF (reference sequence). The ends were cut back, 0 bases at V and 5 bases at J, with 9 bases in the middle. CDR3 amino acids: CATSRDRVGDTQYF. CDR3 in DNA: TGTGCCACCAGCAGAGATCGGGTGGGAGATACGCAGTATTTT.

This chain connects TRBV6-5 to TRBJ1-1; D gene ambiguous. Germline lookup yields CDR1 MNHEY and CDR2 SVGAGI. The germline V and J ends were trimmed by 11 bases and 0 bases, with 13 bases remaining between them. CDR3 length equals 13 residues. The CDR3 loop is CAGRVALNTEAFF. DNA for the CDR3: TGTGCCGGGAGGGTTGCTCTGAACACTGAAGCTTTCTTT.

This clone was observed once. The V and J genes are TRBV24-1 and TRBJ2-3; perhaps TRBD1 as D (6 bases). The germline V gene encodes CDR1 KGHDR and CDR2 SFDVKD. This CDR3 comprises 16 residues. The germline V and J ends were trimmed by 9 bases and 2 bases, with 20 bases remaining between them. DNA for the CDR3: TGTGCCACCTCCACGCCCGGACAGCTTTCCACAGATACGCAGTATTTT. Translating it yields CATSTPGQLSTDTQYF.

The CDR3 reads CASSHGREGISAFF. The DNA for the CDR3 is TGTGCCAGCAGCCATGGAAGAGAGGGTATAAGCGCTTTCTTT. The chain links TRBV4-2 to TRBJ1-1; D not certain. Germline V gene sequence: CDR1 LGHNA, CDR2 YNFKEQ. This CDR3 comprises 14 residues. The V gene lost 3 bases and the J gene lost 11 bases, with 19 bases spanning the gap.

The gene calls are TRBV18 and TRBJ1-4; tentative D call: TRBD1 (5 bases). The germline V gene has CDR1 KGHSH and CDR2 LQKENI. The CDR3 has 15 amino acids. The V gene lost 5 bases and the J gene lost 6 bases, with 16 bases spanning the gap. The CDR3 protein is CASSTTSRADEKLFF. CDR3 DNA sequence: TGTGCCAGCTCAACCACCAGCAGGGCCGATGAAAAACTGTTTTTT.

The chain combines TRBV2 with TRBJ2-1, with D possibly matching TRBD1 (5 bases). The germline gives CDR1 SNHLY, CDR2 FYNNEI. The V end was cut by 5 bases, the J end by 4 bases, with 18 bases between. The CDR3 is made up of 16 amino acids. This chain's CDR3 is CASSSQALLIYNEQFF. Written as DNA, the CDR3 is TGTGCCAGCAGTTCACAGGCCCTTCTTATTTACAATGAGCAGTTCTTC.

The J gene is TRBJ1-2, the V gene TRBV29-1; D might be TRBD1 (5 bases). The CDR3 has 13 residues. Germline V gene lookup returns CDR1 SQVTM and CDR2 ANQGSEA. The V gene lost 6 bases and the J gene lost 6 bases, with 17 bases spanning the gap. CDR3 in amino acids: CSVSSGGGDGYTF. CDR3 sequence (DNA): TGCAGCGTCTCCTCGGGGGGAGGGGATGGCTACACCTTC.

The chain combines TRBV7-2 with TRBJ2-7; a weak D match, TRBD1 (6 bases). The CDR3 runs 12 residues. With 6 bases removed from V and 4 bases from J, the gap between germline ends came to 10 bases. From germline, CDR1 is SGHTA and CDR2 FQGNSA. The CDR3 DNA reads TGTGCCAGCAGGAGGGGGAATTACGAGCAGTACTTC. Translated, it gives CASRRGNYEQYF. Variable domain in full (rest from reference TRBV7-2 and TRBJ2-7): GAGVSQSPSNKVTEKGKDVELRCDPISGHTALYWYRQSLGQGLEFLIYFQGNSAPDKSGLPSDRFSAERTGGSVSTLTIQRTQQEDSAVYLCASRRGNYEQYFGPGTRLTVT.

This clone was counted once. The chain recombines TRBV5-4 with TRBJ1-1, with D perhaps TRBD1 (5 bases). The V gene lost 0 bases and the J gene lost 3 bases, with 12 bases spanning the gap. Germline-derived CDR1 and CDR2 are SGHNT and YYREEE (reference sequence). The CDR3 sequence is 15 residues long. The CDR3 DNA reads TGTGCCAGCAGCTTGGCCGTGGGGCGTGACACTGAAGCTTTCTTT. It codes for CASSLAVGRDTEAFF.

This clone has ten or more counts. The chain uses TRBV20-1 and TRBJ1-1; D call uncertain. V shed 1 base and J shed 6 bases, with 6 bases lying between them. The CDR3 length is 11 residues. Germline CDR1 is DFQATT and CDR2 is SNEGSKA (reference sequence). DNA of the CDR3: TGCAGTGCTAGAGCTCTCCCTGAAGCTTTCTTT. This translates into CSARALPEAFF.

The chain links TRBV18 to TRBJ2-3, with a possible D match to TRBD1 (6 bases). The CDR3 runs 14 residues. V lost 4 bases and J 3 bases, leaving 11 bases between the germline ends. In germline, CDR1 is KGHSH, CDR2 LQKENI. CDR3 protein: CASSQETGTDTQYF. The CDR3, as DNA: TGTGCCAGCTCACAGGAGACAGGAACAGATACGCAGTATTTT.

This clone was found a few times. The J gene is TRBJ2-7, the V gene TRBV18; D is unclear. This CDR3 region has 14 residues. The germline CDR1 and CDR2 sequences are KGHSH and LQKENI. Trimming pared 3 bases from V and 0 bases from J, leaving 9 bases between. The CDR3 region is CASSPDGHSYEQYF. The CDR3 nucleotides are TGTGCCAGCTCACCTGATGGGCACTCCTACGAGCAGTACTTC. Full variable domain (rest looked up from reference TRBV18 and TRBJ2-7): NAGVMQNPRHLVRRRGQEARLRCSPMKGHSHVYWYRQLPEEGLKFMVYLQKENIIDESGMPKERFSAEFPKEGPSILRIQQVVRGDSAAYFCASSPDGHSYEQYFGPGTRLTVT.

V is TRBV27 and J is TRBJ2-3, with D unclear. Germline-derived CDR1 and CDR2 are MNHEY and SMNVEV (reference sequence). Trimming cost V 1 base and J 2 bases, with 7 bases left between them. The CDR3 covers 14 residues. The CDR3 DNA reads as TGTGCCAGCAGTTTATGGCCCCCCACAGATACGCAGTATTTT. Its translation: CASSLWPPTDTQYF.

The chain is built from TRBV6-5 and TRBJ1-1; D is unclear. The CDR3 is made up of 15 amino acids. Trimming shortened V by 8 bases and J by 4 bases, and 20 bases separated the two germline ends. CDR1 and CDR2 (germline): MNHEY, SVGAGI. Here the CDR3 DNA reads TGTGCCAGCGGGTCTGCGAGCGTTCCCGTCACTGAAGCTTTCTTT. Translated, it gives CASGSASVPVTEAFF.